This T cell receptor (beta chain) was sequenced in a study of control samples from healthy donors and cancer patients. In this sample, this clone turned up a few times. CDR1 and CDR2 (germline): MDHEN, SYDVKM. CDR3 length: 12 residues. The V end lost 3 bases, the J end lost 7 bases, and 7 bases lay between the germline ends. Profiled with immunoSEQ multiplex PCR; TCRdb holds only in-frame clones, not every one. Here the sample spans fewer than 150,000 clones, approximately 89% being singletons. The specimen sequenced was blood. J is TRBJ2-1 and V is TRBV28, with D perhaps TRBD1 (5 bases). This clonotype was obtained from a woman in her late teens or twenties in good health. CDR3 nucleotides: TGTGCCAGCAGTTTGCAGGGAAATGAGCAGTTCTTC. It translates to CASSLQGNEQFF. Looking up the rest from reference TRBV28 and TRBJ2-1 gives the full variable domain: DVKVTQSSRYLVKRTGEKVFLECVQDMDHENMFWYRQDPGLGLRLIYFSYDVKMKEKGDIPEGYSVSREKKERFSLILESASTNQTSMYLCASSLQGNEQFFGPGTRLTVL.